These 22 T cell receptor beta chains originate from one sample sequenced in a study of blood T cells in healthy people across ages. With a J-beta primer mix and a sample-barcoded 5' primer, a second PCR ran roughly 6 to 11 cycles. TCRdb analysed the 5' RACE reads with MiXCR anew, one entry per CDR3 protein. The sample yields 630,000 or so distinct CDR3 sequences, approximately 30% seen once. The sample comprised blood. All receptors derive from a woman of 80 years or more in good health.

The CDR3 DNA reads as TGCGCCAGCAGGAACGGGACAGGGGGCATACCCCAAACCATTGAGCAGTTCTTC. Translating it yields CASRNGTGGIPQTIEQFF. This sequence joins TRBV10-2 and TRBJ2-1, with 12 bases lining up with TRBD1. V dropped 6 bases and J dropped 9; count of bases not matched to a gene: 18. CDR1 WSHSY and CDR2 SAAADI come from the germline V gene. CDR3 length: 18 residues.

This clonotype was picked up one time. This clone may be a read error of a much larger clone one base away. The chain is built from TRBV7-6 and TRBJ1-6, with 8 bases fitting TRBD1. With V trimmed by 3 bases and J by 7 bases, 8 bases remained unmatched. Germline V gene lookup returns CDR1 SGHVS and CDR2 FNYEAQ. This CDR3 comprises 16 residues. Here the CDR3 reads CASSLLTGEKNSPLHF. The CDR3 bases are TGTGCCAGCAGCTTGTTGACAGGGGAAAAAAATTCACCCCTCCACTTT. Full variable domain (remainder filled in from reference TRBV7-6 and TRBJ1-6): GAGVSQSPRYKVTKRGQDVALRCDPISGHVSLYWYRQALGQGPEFLTYFNYEAQQDKSGLPNDRFSAERPEGSISTLTIQRTEQRDSAMYRCASSLLTGEKNSPLHFGNGTRLTVT.

As regards this clonotype: A much larger clone differs from this one at a single base, so this may be a read error. The chain uses TRBV12-3 or TRBV12-4 and TRBJ2-6, with 10 bases that match TRBD1. The CDR3 has 16 amino acids. DNA of the CDR3: TGTGTCAGCAGTTTAGACAGGGGGCTAGGGGCCAACGTCCTGACTTTC. Translating it yields CVSSLDRGLGANVLTF.

This clonotype was seen at least ten times. The V gene is TRBV12-3 or TRBV12-4, the J gene TRBJ1-2, with TRBD1 as a possible D gene (5 bases). V gave up 5 bases and J gave up 7 bases, with 20 bases separating them. The CDR3 has 15 residues. For the CDR3, the DNA is TGTGCCAGCAGTCCCAGGGCCCGCACCCTCCGTGGCTACACCTTC. Amino acids: CASSPRARTLRGYTF.

The rearrangement uses TRBV21-1 and TRBJ1-4; no check of the table's D call, TRBD1, against the DNA was made. TRBV21-1 is termed a pseudogene. The CDR3 contains 18 residues. The CDR3 protein is CASSKGLATGQRNEKLFF. Written as DNA, the CDR3 is TGTGCCAGCAGCAAAGGGCTGGCAACGGGACAGCGTAATGAAAAACTGTTTTTT.

This clonotype appeared a few times. The CDR3 is CASSFRQGDEQYF. The CDR3, as DNA: TGCGCCAGCAGTTTCCGACAGGGGGATGAGCAGTACTTC. The gene calls are TRBV5-1 and TRBJ2-7, with 9 bases lining up with TRBD1. The CDR3 is 13 residues long. The germline V gene encodes CDR1 SGHRS and CDR2 YFSETQ. The V gene end was trimmed by 5 bases and the J gene end by 7 bases; junction bases not matched to a gene: 7.

The CDR3 reads CASSPRAGGFTDTQYF. The DNA of the CDR3 is TGTGCCAGCAGCCCGCGAGCGGGGGGGTTCACAGATACGCAGTATTTT. V is TRBV7-2 and J is TRBJ2-3, with TRBD2 matching over 10 bases. CDR3 length equals 16 residues. V shed 5 bases, J shed 2 bases, and the junction held 7 bases outside the gene matches. Germline V gene sequence: CDR1 SGHTA, CDR2 FQGNSA. Together with reference TRBV7-2 and TRBJ2-3, the CDR3 gives the full variable domain: GAGVSQSPSNKVTEKGKDVELRCDPISGHTALYWYRQSLGQGLEFLIYFQGNSAPDKSGLPSDRFSAERTGGSVSTLTIQRTQQEDSAVYLCASSPRAGGFTDTQYFGPGTRLTVL.

The rearrangement uses TRBV29-1 and TRBJ1-1; D possibly corresponds to TRBD1 (6 bases). The V gene lost 5 bases and the J gene lost 1 base, with 11 bases spanning the gap. The CDR3 totals 13 residues. Germline V CDR1 and CDR2: SQVTM, ANQGSEA. CDR3 bases: TGCAGCGTTTCCATGACAGGGAACACTGAAGCTTTCTTT. It yields the protein CSVSMTGNTEAFF.

This clonotype was picked up a small number of times. The chain links TRBV6-5 to TRBJ1-4, with unresolved D. The CDR3 is 13 amino acids. The germline CDR1 and CDR2 sequences are MNHEY and SVGAGI. V was clipped by 5 bases and J by 5 bases, with 9 bases between them. The DNA of the CDR3 is TGTGCCAGCAGTGGGTTTAGAAATGAAAAACTGTTTTTT. Its translation is CASSGFRNEKLFF.

This clonotype has ten or more counts. The chain carries TRBV5-6 and TRBJ2-5, with unresolved D. The CDR3 sequence is 12 residues long. Germline values: CDR1 SGHDT, CDR2 YYEEEE. Between the trimmed V and J ends, which lost 4 bases and 6 bases, there was a span of 10 bases. The CDR3 DNA sequence: TGTGCCAGCAGCACCGACATGAAGACCCAGTACTTC. Its translation: CASSTDMKTQYF.

This clonotype appeared many times. This sequence joins TRBV30 and TRBJ2-1; a weak D match, TRBD2 (6 bases). This CDR3 has 15 amino acids. V was clipped by 0 bases and J by 7 bases, with 16 bases between them. Looked up from germline, CDR1 is GTSNPN and CDR2 is SVGIG (reference sequence). Here the CDR3 reads CAWSVSRLEGNEQFF. In nucleotides, the CDR3 is TGTGCCTGGAGTGTATCGCGACTAGAGGGGAATGAGCAGTTCTTC. The variable domain in full, completed from reference TRBV30 and TRBJ2-1, reads SQTIHQWPATLVQPVGSPLSLECTVEGTSNPNLYWYRQAAGRGLQLLFYSVGIGQISSEVPQNLSASRPQDRQFILSSKKLLLSDSGFYLCAWSVSRLEGNEQFFGPGTRLTVL.

This chain connects TRBV7-8 to TRBJ2-7, with 8 bases that match TRBD1. V lost 4 bases and J lost 2; bases outside the gene matches: 4. The CDR3 runs to 14 residues. Germline loops: CDR1 SGHVS, CDR2 FQNEAQ. The CDR3 here is CASSSDRGPYEQYF. The CDR3 coding sequence is TGTGCCAGCAGCTCAGACAGGGGACCCTACGAGCAGTACTTC.

In regard to this clonotype: This may be a read error, as it is one base from a much larger clone. V and J are TRBV9 and TRBJ1-2; 9 bases fit TRBD1. Germline CDR1 reads SGDLS; CDR2 reads YYNGEE. The length of the CDR3 is 15 residues. In nucleotides, the CDR3 is TGTGCCTGCAGGAGCGACAGGGGGGTTGGGTATGGCTACACCTTC. This gives the protein CACRSDRGVGYGYTF.

About this clonotype: A much larger clone lies a single base off, so this may be a read error. The chain couples TRBV5-1 to TRBJ2-1; 7 bases are a match to TRBD1. Germline CDR1 is SGHRS and CDR2 is YFSETQ. This CDR3 has 16 residues. The CDR3 nucleotides read TGCGCCAGCAGCTTGGCTAGGACAGGTTCCTACAATGGGCAGTTCTTC. This gives the protein CASSLARTGSYNGQFF.

This clonotype was detected many times. V gene TRBV5-1 combines with J gene TRBJ2-7, with D tentatively TRBD1 (6 bases). Trimming stripped 4 bases from V and 7 bases from J, with 21 bases between. The germline V gene encodes CDR1 SGHRS and CDR2 YFSETQ. This CDR3 is 15 amino acids long. The CDR3 sequence: CASSPGSGALYEQYF. Written as DNA, the CDR3 is TGCGCCAGCAGCCCTGGGTCAGGGGCCTTATATGAGCAGTACTTC.

There are many counts of this clonotype. This chain links TRBV12-3 or TRBV12-4 with TRBJ2-7, with a weak D call TRBD2 (5 bases). The V gene lost 0 bases and the J gene lost 3 bases, with 15 bases spanning the gap. The CDR3 is made up of 16 amino acids. Here the CDR3 reads CASSLALRTGYYEQYF. The CDR3 DNA reads as TGTGCCAGCAGTTTAGCCCTGAGGACGGGGTACTACGAGCAGTACTTC.

This clonotype occurred many times. This may be a read error, as it is one base from a much larger clone. The CDR3 loop is CASSPQTGSRGTQYF. The CDR3 bases are TGTGCCAGCAGTCCCCAGACAGGGTCTCGGGGGACCCAGTACTTC. The V call is TRBV12-3 or TRBV12-4, the J call TRBJ2-5; TRBD1 agrees at 7 bases. J gave up 7 bases and V 5 bases, and 13 bases lay outside the gene matches. The CDR3 length is 15 residues.

J is TRBJ1-1 and V is TRBV20-1; D call uncertain. V gave up 0 bases and J gave up 1 base, with 12 bases separating them. The germline gives CDR1 DFQATT, CDR2 SNEGSKA (reference sequence). The CDR3 has 15 residues. The CDR3 nucleotides read TGCAGTGCTAGAGATCAGCGCAGGACGAACACTGAAGCTTTCTTT. Translation: CSARDQRRTNTEAFF.

Concerning this clonotype itself: Since a much larger clone is just one base distant, this may be a read error. V gene TRBV7-9 combines with J gene TRBJ1-5; TRBD1 aligns across 9 bases. This CDR3 has 16 amino acids. Germline V gene data show CDR1 as SEHNR and CDR2 as FQNEAQ (reference sequence). The CDR3, as DNA: TGTGCCAACAGCCCCCAAGGGACAGGGCAGAGTCAGCCCCAGCATTTT. Its translation: CANSPQGTGQSQPQHF.

In its sample, this clonotype was seen many times. The chain joins TRBV2 to TRBJ1-5; maybe TRBD1 (6 bases). With 6 bases removed from V and 0 bases from J, the gap between germline ends came to 12 bases. The CDR3 totals 15 residues. Germline V CDR1 and CDR2: SNHLY, FYNNEI. This CDR3 reads CASRVQGSSNQPQHF. Written as DNA, the CDR3 is TGTGCCAGCAGGGTACAGGGCTCTAGCAATCAGCCCCAGCATTTT.

This clonotype was counted at least ten times. V gene TRBV7-2 combines with J gene TRBJ1-6, with unresolved D. The CDR3 totals 15 residues. Germline lookup yields CDR1 SGHTA and CDR2 FQGNSA. The V and J ends lost 3 bases and 7 bases respectively, with 13 bases between them. The CDR3 region is CASSFTVAGNSPLHF. The CDR3 bases are TGTGCCAGCAGCTTCACAGTGGCGGGAAATTCACCCCTCCACTTT.

A few counts support this clonotype. This chain links TRBV20-1 with TRBJ2-1; 11 bases agree with TRBD2. The CDR3 loop spans 14 amino acids. Germline V gives CDR1 DFQATT, CDR2 SNEGSKA (reference sequence). V dropped 3 bases and J dropped 8; count of bases not matched to a gene: 6. The CDR3 coding sequence is TGCAGTGCTAGGAAACTAGCGGGGGACGATGAGCAGTTCTTC. Amino acids: CSARKLAGDDEQFF.